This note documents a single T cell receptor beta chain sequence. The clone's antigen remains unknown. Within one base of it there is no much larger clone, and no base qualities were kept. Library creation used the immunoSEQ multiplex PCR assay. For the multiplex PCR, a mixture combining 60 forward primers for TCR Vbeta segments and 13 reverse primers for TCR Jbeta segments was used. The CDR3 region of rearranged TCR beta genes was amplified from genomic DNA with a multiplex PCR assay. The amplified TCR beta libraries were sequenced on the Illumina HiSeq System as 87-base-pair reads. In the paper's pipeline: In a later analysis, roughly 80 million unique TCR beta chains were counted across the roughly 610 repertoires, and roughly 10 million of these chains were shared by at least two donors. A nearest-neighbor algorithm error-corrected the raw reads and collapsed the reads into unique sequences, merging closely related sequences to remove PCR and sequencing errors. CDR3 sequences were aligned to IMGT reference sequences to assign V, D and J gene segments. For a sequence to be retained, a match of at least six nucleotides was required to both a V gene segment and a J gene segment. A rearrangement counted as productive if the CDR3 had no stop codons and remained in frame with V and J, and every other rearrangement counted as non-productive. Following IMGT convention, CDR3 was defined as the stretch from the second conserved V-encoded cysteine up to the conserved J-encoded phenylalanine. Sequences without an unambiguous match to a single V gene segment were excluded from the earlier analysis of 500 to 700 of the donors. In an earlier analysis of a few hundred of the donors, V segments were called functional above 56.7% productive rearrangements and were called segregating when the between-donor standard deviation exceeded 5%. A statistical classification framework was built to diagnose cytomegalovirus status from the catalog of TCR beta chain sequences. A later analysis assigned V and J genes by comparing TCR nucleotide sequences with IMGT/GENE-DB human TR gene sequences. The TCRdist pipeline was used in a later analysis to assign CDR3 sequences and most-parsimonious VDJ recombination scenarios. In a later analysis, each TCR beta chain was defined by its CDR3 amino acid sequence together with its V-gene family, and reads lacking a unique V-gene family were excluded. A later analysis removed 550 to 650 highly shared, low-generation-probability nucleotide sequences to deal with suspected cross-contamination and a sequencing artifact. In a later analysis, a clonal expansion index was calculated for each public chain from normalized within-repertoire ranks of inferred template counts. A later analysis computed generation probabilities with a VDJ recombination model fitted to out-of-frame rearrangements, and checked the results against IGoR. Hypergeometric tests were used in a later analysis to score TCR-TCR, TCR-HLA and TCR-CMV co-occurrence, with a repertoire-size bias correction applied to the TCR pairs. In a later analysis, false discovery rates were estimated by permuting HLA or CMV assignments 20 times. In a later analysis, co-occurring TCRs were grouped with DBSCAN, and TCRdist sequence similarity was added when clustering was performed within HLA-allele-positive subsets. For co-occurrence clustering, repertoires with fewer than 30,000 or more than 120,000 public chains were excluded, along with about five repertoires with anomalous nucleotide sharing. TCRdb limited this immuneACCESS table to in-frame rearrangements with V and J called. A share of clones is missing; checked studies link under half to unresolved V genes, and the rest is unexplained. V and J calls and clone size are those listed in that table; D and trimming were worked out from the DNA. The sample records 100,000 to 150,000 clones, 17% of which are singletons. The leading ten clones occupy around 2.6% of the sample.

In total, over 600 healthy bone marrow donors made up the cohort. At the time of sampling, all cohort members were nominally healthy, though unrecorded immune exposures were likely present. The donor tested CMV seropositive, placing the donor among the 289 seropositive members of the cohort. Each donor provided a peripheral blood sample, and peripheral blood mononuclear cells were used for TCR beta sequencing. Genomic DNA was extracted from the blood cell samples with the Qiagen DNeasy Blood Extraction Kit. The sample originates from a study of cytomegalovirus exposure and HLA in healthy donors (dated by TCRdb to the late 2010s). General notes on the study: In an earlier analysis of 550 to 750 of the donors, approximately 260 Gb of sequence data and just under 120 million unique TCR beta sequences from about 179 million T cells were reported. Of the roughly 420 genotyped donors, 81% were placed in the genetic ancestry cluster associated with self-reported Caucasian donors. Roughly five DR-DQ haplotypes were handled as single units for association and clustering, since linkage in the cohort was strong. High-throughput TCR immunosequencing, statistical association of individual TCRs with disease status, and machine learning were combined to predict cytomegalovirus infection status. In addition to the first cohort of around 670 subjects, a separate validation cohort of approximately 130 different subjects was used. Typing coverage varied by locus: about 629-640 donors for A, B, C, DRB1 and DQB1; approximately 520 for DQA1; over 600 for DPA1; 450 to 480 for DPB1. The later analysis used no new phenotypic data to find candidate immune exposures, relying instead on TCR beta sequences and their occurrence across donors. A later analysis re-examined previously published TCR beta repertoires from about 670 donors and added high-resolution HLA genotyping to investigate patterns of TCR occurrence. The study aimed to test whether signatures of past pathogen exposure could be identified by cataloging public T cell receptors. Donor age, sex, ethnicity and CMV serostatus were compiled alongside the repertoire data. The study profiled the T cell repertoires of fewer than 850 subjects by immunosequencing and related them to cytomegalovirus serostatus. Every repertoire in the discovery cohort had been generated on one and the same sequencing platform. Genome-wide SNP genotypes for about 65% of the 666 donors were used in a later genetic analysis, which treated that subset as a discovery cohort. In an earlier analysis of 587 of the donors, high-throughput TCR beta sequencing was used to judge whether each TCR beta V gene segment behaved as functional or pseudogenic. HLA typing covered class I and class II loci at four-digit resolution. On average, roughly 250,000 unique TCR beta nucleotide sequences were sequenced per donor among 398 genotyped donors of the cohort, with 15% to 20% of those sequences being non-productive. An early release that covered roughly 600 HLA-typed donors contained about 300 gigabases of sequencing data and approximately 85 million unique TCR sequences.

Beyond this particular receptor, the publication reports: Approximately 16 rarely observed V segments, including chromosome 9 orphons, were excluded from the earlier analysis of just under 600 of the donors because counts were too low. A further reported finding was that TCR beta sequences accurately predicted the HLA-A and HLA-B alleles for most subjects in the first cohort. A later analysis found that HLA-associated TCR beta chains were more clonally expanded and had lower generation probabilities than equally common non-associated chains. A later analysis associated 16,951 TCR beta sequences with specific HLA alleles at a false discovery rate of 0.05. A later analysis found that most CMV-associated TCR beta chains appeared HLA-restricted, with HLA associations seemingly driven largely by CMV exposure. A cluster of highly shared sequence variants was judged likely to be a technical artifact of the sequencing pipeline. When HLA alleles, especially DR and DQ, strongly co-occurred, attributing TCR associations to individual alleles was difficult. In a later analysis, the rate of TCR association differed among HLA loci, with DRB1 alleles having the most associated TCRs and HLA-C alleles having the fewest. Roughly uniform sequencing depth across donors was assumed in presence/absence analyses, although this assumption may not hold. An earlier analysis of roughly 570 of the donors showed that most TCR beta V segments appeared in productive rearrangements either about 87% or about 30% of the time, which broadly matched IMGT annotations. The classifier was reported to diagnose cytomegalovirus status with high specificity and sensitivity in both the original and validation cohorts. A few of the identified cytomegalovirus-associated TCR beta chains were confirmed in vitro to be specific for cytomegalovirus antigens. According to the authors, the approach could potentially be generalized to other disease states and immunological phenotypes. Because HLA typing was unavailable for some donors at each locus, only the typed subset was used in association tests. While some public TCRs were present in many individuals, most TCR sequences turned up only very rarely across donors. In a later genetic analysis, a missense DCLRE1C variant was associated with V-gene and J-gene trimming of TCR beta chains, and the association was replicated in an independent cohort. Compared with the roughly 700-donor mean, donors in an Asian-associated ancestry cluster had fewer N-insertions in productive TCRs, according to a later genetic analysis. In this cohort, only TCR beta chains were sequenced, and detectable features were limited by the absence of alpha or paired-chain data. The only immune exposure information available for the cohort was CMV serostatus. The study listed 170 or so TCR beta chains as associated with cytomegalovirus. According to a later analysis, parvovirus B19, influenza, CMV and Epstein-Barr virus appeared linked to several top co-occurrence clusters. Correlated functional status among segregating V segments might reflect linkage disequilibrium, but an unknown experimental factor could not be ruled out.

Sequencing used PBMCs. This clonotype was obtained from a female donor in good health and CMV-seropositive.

The nucleotide sequence is given as TGTGCCAGCAGCTGGACAGGGGAAACAGATACGCAGTATTTT. Translation gives CASSWTGETDTQYF. Recombination joined TRBV6-5 with TRBJ2-3; TRBD1 lines up with 9 middle nucleotides. The CDR3 holds 14 amino acids from the cysteine to the phenylalanine. The read is trimmed to its CDR3 DNA, 42 bases read in frame from base 1. The CDR1 and CDR2 encoded by the germline V gene are MNHEY and SVGAGI. V and J are trimmed by 6 bases and 3 bases, and the gene matches miss 4 bases of the junction.